A single T cell receptor (beta chain) is shown here with its context. This clonotype was counted at least ten times. Its antigen remains undetermined. One base away there is no much larger clone; base qualities are not given. The library was obtained by 5' RACE. These reads were obtained on a NextSeq 500. The TCR library protocol attached unique molecular identifiers to individual cDNA molecules to correct for sequencing error and PCR bias. TCR alpha and beta chains were both sequenced, and the abundances of alpha and beta sequences in each sample were closely correlated with each other. The paper's data handling went like this. V gene, J gene and CDR3 annotation of TCR sequences was performed with Decombinator V4. TCRs were defined as expanded if a significant change between any two time points was detected under a Poisson model with p below 0.0001. TCR abundances were normalised to the total number of TCRs sequenced per sample and were expressed as counts per million. TRAV1-2 paired with TRAJ12, TRAJ20 or TRAJ33 defined MAIT TCRs, while TRAV10 paired with TRAJ18 defined iNKT TCRs. VDJdb, accessed 1 November 2021, was searched for CMV, EBV and SARS-CoV-2 annotated TCRs, excluding TCRs annotated for multiple antigens. The public reads were quality trimmed at Q25 with fastp and then assembled into clones with MiXCR by TCRdb, keeping productive beta chains. Merged by CDR3 protein, the rows form single entries marked with the most common genes and DNA. These V and J calls are TCRdb output, not the study's own analysis. In this sample the table shows about 35,000 distinct CDR3 sequences, roughly 4.5% of which occur a single time. Approximately 7.5% of the sample is in the top ten clones.

The data were obtained in a study of early T cells in non-severe SARS-CoV-2 infection (dated by TCRdb to the early 2020s). About the full investigation: Because TCR sequencing was done on bulk RNA from unsorted whole blood, the alpha and beta chains could not be paired.

This was a case-control study nested in a cohort of healthcare workers in London, UK, who had nasopharyngeal swab PCR tests and blood samples taken every week. Between 23 and 31 March 2020, the week of the UK lockdown, healthcare workers were enrolled and then followed up weekly for as long as 16 weeks. The cysteine opens and the phenylalanine closes a CDR3 of 14 amino acids. This entry keeps only the CDR3 DNA: 42 bases, framed from base 1. Reading the germline V gene (reference sequence) gives CDR1 LGHDT and CDR2 YNNKEL. The V end loses 10 bases and the J end loses 6 bases, and a stretch of 16 bases separates them. The paper's findings and limits, for the study overall: VDJdb matching was skewed toward anti-spike CD8 responses and likely underestimated virus-specific expansions by missing private and CD4 specificities.

The sequenced material came from whole blood. The sequence is built from TRBV3-1 and TRBJ1-6, with an unclear D gene assignment. The sequence was obtained from an adult who was a healthcare worker with PCR-confirmed SARS-CoV-2 infection or an uninfected control (not recorded which). Read as DNA, the sequence is TGTGCCACTTCGTACCGAGGGAGTAATTCACCCCTCCACTTT. Protein translation: CATSYRGSNSPLHF.